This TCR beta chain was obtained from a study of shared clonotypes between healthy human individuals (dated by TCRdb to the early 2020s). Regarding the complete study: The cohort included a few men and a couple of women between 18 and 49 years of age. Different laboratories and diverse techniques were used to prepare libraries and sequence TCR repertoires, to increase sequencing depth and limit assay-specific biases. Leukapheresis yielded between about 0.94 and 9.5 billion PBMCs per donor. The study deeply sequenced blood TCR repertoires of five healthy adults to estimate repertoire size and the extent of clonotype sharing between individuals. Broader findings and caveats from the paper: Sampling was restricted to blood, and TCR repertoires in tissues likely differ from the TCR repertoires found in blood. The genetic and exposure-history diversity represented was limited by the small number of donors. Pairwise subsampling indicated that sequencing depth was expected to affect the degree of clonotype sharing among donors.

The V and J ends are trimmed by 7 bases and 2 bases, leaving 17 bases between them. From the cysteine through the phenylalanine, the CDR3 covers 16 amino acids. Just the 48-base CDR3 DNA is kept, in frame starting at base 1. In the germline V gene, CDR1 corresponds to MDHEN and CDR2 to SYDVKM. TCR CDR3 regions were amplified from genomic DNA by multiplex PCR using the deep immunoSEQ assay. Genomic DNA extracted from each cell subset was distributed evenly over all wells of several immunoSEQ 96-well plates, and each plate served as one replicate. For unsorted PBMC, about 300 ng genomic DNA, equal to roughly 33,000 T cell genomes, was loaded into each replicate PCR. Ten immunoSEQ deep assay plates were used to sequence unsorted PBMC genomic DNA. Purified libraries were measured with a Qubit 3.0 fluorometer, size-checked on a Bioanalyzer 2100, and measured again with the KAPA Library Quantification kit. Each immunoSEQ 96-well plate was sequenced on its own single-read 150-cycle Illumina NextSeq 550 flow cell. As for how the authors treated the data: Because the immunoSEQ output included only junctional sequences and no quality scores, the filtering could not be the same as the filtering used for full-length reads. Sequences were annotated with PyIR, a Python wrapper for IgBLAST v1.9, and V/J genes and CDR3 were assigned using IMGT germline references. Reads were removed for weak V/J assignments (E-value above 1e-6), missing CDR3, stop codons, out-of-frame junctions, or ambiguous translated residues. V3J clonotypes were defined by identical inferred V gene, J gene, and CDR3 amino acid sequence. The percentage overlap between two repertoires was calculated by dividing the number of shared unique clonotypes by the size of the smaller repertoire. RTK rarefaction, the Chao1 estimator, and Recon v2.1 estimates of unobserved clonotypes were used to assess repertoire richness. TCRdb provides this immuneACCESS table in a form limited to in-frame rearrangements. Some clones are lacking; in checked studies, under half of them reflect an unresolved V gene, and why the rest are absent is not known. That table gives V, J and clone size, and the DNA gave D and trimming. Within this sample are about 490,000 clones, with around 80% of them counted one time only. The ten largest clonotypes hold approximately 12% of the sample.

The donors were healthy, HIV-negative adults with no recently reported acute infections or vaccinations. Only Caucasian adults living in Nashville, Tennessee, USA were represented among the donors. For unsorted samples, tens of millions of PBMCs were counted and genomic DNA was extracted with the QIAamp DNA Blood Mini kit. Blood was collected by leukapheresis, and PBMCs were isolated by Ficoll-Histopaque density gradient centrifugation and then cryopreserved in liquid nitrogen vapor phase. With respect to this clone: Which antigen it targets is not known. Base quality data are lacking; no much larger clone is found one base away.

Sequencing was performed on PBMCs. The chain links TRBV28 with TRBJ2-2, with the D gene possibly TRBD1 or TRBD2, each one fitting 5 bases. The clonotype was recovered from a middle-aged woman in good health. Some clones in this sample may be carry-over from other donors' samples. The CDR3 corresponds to CASTPPGRGNTGELFF. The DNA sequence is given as TGTGCCAGCACCCCGCCGGGACGGGGAAACACCGGGGAGCTGTTTTTT.